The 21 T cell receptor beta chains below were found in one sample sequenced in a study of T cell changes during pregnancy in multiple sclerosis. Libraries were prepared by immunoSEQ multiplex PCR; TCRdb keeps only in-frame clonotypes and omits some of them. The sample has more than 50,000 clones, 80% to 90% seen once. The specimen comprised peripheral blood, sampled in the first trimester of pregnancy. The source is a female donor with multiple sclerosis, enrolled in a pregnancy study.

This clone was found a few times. The CDR3 sequence is CASRLDSEAFF. CDR3 in DNA: TGTGCCAGCAGGCTGGACAGTGAAGCTTTCTTT. This sequence joins TRBV2 and TRBJ1-1; a weak D match, TRBD1 (6 bases). Per germline, CDR1 SNHLY and CDR2 FYNNEI. The V end lost 6 bases, the J end lost 7 bases, and 9 bases lay between the germline ends. CDR3 length: 11 amino acids.

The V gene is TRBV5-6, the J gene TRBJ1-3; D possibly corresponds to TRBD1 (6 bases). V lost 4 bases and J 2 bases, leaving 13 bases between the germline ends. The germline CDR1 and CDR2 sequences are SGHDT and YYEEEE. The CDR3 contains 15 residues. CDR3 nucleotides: TGTGCCAGCAGCGACGGGACATACGCTGGAAACACCATATATTTT. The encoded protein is CASSDGTYAGNTIYF.

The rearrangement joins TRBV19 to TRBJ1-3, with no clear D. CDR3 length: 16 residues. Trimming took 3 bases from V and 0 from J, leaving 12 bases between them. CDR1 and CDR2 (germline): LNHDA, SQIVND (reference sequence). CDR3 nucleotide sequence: TGTGCCAGTAGTATCAAGCGACGGATCTCTGGAAACACCATATATTTT. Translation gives CASSIKRRISGNTIYF. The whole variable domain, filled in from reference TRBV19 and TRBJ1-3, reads DGGITQSPKYLFRKEGQNVTLSCEQNLNHDAMYWYRQDPGQGLRLIYYSQIVNDFQKGDIAEGYSVSREKKESFPLTVTSAQKNPTAFYLCASSIKRRISGNTIYFGEGSWLTVV.

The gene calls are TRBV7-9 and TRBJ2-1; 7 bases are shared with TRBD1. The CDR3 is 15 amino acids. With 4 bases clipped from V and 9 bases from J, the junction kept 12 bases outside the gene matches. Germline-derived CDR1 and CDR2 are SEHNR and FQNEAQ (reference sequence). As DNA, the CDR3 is TGTGCCAGCAGCTCGCCGGGACAGTCAATAACTGAGCAGTTCTTC. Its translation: CASSSPGQSITEQFF.

The CDR3 sequence: CASSLGSGDTIYF. CDR3 DNA: TGTGCCAGCAGCTTAGGATCCGGTGACACCATATATTTT. The chain has TRBV7-2 and TRBJ1-3, with D unresolved. Trimming removed 1 base from V and 8 bases from J, with 9 bases in between. Germline V gene lookup returns CDR1 SGHTA and CDR2 FQGNSA. The CDR3 extends over 13 amino acids. Full variable domain (remainder filled in from reference TRBV7-2 and TRBJ1-3): GAGVSQSPSNKVTEKGKDVELRCDPISGHTALYWYRQSLGQGLEFLIYFQGNSAPDKSGLPSDRFSAERTGGSVSTLTIQRTQQEDSAVYLCASSLGSGDTIYFGEGSWLTVV.

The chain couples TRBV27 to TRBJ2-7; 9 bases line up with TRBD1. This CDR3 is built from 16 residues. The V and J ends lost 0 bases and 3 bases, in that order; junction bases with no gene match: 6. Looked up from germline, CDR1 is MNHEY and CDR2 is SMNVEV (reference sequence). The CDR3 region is CASSLSSGTGLYEQYF. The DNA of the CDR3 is TGTGCCAGCAGTTTATCGTCAGGGACAGGGCTCTACGAGCAGTACTTC.

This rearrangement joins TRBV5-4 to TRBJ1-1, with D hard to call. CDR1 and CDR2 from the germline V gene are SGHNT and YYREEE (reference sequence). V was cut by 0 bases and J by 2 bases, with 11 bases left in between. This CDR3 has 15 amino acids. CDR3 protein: CASSLDSLRNTEAFF. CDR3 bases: TGTGCCAGCAGCTTGGACTCGTTGAGAAACACTGAAGCTTTCTTT.

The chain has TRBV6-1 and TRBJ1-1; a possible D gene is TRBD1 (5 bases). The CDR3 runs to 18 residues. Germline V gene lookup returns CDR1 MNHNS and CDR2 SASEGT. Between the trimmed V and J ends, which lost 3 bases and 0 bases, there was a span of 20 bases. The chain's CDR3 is CASSDMVAGVGMNTEAFF. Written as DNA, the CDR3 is TGTGCCAGCAGTGACATGGTGGCGGGGGTCGGAATGAACACTGAAGCTTTCTTT.

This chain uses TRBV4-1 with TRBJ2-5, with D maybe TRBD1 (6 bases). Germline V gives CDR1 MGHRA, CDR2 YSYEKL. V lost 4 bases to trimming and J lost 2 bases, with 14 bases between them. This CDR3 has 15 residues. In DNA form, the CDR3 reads TGCGCCAGCAGCCCCCAGGGGCGGGCTCAAGAGACCCAGTACTTC. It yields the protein CASSPQGRAQETQYF.

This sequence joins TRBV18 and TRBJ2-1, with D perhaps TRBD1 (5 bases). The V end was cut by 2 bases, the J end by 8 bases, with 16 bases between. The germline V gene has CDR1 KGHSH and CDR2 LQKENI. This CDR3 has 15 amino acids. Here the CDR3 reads CASSPEQVAGHEQFF. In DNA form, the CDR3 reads TGTGCCAGCTCACCAGAACAGGTCGCCGGCCATGAGCAGTTCTTC.

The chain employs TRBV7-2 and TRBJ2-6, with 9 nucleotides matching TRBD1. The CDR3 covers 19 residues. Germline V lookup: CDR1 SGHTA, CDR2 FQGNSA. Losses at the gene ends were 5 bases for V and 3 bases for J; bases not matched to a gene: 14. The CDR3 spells CASSPRGGQGYSGANVLTF. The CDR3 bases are TGTGCCAGCAGCCCAAGGGGGGGACAGGGATATAGTGGGGCCAACGTCCTGACTTTC.

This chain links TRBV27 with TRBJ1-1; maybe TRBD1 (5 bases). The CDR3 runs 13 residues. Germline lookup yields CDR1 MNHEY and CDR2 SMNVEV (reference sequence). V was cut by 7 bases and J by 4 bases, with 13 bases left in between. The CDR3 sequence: CASNQGGGTEAFF. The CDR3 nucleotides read TGTGCCAGCAATCAGGGAGGAGGCACTGAAGCTTTCTTT.

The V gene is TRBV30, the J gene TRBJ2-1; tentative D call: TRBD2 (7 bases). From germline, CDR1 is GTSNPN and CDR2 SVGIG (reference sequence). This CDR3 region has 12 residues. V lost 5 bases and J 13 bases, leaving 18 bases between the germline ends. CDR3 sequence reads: CAWPGPGGAQFF. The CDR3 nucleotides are TGTGCCTGGCCTGGCCCGGGGGGCGCTCAGTTCTTC.

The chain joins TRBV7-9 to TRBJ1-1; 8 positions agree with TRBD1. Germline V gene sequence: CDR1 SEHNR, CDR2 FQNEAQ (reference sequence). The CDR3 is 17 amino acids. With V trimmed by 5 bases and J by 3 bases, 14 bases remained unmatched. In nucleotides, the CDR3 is TGTGCCAGCAGCCACCCTTTCAACAGGGGGAGGGACACTGAAGCTTTCTTT. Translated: CASSHPFNRGRDTEAFF.

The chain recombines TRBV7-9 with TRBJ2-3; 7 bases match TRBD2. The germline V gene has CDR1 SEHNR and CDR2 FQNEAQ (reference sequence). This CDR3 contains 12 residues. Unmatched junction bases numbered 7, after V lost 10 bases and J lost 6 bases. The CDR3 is CAIGRGSDTQYF. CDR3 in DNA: TGTGCCATCGGTCGCGGGAGCGATACGCAGTATTTT.

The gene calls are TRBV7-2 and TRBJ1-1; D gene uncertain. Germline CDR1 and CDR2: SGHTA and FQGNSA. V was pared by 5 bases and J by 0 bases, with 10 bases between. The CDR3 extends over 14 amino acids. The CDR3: CASSLKAMNTEAFF. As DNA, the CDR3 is TGTGCCAGCAGCCTGAAAGCCATGAACACTGAAGCTTTCTTT.

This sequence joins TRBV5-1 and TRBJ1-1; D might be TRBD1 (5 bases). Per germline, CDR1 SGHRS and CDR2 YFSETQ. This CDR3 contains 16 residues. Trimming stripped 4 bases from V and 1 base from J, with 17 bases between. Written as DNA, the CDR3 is TGCGCCAGCAGCCTCACCTCAGGGTTCGGGAACACTGAAGCTTTCTTT. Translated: CASSLTSGFGNTEAFF. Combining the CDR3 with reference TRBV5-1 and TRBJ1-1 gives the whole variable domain KAGVTQTPRYLIKTRGQQVTLSCSPISGHRSVSWYQQTPGQGLQFLFEYFSETQRNKGNFPGRFSGRQFSNSRSEMNVSTLELGDSALYLCASSLTSGFGNTEAFFGQGTRLTVV.

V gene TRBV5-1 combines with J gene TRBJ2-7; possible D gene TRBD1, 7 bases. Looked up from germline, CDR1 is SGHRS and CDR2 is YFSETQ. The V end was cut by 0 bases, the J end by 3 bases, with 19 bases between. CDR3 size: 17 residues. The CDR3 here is CASSLGGSRQGLYEQYF. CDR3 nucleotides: TGCGCCAGCAGCTTGGGGGGGTCGCGACAGGGACTCTACGAGCAGTACTTC.

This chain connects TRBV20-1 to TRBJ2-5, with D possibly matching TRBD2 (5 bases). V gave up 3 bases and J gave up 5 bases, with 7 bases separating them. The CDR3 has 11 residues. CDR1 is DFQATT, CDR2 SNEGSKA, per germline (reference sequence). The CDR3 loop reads CSARAGETQYF. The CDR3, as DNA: TGCAGTGCTAGGGCGGGTGAGACCCAGTACTTC.

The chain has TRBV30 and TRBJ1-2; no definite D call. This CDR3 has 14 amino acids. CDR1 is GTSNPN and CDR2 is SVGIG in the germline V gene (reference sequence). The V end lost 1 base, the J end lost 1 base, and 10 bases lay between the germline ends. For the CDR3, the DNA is TGTGCCTGGAGTGCTTTGGACTATAACTATGGCTACACCTTC. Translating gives CAWSALDYNYGYTF. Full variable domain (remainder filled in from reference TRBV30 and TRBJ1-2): SQTIHQWPATLVQPVGSPLSLECTVEGTSNPNLYWYRQAAGRGLQLLFYSVGIGQISSEVPQNLSASRPQDRQFILSSKKLLLSDSGFYLCAWSALDYNYGYTFGSGTRLTVV.

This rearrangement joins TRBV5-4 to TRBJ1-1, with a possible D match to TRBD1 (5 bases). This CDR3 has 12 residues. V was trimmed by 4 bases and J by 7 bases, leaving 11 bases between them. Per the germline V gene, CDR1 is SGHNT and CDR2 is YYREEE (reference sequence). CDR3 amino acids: CASSRAGGEAFF. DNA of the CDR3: TGTGCCAGCAGCCGCGCGGGGGGTGAAGCTTTCTTT.